This TCR beta chain was recorded in a study of blood T cell repertoires in COVID-19. On the study more broadly: The origin of the acute and convalescent COVID-19 samples was the United States, Italy and Spain. From T cells, B-cell-depleted T cells, or PBMCs came the material, which was cDNA or gDNA.

In the source study's methods: By means of reference gene primer amplification, nucleated cell counts were estimated. TCRdb's table, derived via immunoSEQ multiplex PCR, lists solely in-frame clones and lacks some. The D gene and trimming were derived from the DNA, and the V and J assignments and clone size from that table. The repertoire holds approximately 130,000 clones, with 88% as singletons. The CDR3 spans 14 residues. Germline V gene sequence: CDR1 SGHDT, CDR2 YYEEEE. V was trimmed by 1 base and J by 4 bases, leaving 11 bases between them. The chain recombines TRBV5-6 with TRBJ1-2; D remains unclear. The source is a human donor in a cohort sampled during active COVID-19. The specimen was peripheral blood. DNA for the CDR3: TGTGCCAGCAGCTTGAAGCAACAGACCTATGGCTACACCTTC. Its protein is CASSLKQQTYGYTF.